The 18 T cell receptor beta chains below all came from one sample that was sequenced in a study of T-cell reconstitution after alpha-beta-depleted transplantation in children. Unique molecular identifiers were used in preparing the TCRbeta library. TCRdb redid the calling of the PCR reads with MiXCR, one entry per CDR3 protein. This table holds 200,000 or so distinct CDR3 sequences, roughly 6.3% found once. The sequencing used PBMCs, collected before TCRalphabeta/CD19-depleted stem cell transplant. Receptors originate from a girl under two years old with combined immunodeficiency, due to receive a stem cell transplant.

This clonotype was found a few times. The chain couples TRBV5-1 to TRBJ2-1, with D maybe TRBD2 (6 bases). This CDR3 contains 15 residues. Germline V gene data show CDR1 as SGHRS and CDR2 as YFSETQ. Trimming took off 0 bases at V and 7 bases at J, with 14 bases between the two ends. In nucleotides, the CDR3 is TGCGCCAGCAGCTTGGAGAACGGAGCGGGTAATGAGCAGTTCTTC. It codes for CASSLENGAGNEQFF.

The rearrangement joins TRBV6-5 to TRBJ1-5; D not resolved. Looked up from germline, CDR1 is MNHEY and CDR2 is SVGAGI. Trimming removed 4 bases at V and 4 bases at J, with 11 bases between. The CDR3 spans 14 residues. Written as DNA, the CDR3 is TGTGCCAGCAGTTCTCCCCTCGGGAATCAGCCCCAGCATTTT. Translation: CASSSPLGNQPQHF.

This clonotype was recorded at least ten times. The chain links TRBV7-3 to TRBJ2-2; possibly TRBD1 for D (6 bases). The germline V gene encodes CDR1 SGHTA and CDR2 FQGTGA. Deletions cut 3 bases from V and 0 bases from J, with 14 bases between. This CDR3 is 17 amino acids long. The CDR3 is CASSFSQGHSNTGELFF. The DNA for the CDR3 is TGTGCCAGCAGCTTTTCGCAGGGACACTCGAACACCGGGGAGCTGTTTTTT.

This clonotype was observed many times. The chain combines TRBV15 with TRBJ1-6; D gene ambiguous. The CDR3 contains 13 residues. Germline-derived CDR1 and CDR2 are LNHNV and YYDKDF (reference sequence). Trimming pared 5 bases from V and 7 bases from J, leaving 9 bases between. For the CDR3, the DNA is TGTGCCACCAGCGTTTTTTACAATTCACCCCTCCACTTT. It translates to CATSVFYNSPLHF.

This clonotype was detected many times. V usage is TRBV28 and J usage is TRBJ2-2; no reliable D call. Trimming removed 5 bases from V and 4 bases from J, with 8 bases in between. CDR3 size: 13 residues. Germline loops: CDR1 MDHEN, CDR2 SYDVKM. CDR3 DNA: TGTGCCAGCAGTCCCATCGGCACCGGGGAGCTGTTTTTT. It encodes CASSPIGTGELFF.

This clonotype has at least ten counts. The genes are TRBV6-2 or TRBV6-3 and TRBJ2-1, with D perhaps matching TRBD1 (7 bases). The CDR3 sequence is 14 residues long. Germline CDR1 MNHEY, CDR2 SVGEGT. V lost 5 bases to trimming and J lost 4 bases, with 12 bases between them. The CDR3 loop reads CASSTRDRYNEQFF. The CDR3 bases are TGTGCCAGCAGTACGCGGGACAGATACAATGAGCAGTTCTTC.

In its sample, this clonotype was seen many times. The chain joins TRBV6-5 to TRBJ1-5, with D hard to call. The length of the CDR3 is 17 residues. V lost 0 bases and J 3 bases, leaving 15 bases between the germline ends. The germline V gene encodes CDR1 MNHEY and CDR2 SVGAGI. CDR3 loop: CASSYSPVRRANQPQHF. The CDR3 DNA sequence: TGTGCCAGCAGTTACTCTCCCGTTAGGAGAGCCAATCAGCCCCAGCATTTT.

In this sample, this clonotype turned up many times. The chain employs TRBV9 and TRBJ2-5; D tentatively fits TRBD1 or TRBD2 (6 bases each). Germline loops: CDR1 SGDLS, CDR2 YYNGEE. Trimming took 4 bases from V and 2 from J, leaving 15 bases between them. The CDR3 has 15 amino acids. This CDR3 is CASSLGAGQQETQYF. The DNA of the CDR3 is TGTGCCAGCAGCTTGGGTGCGGGACAACAAGAGACCCAGTACTTC.

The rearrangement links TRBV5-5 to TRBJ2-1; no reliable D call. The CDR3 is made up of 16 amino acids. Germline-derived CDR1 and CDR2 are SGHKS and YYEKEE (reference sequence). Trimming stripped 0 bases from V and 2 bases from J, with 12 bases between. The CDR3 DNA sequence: TGTGCCAGCAGCTTGGAATCTTACAATCCCTACAATGAGCAGTTCTTC. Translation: CASSLESYNPYNEQFF.

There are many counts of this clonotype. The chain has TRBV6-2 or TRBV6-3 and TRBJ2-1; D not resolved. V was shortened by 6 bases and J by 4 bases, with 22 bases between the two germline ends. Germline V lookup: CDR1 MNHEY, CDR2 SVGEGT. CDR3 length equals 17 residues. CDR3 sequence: CASRRGHLRALYNEQFF. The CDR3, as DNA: TGTGCCAGCAGACGCGGTCACCTGAGAGCTCTTTACAATGAGCAGTTCTTC.

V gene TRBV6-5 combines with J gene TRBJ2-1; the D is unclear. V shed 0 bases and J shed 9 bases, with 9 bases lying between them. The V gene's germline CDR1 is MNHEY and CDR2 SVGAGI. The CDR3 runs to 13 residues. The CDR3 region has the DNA TGTGCCAGCAGTTACTCGTTTGGTATTGAGCAGTTCTTC. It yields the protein CASSYSFGIEQFF.

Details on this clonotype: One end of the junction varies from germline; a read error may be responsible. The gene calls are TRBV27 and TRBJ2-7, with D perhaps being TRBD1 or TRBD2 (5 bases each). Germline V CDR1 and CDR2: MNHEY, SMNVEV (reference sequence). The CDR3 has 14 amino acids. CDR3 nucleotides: TGTGCCAGCAGTTTGGGGACCACCTCCTACGGGCAGTACTTC. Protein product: CASSLGTTSYGQYF.

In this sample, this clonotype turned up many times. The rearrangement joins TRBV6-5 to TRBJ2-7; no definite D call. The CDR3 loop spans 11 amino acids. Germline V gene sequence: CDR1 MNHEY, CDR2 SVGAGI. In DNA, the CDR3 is TGTTGGGATAGGATTAGGTACGAGCAGTACTTC. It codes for CWDRIRYEQYF.

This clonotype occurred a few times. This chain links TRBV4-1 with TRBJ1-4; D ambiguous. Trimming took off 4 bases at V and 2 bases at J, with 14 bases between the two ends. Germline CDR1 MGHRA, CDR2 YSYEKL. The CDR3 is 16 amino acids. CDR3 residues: CASSPVPSHTNEKLFF. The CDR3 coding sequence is TGCGCCAGCAGCCCGGTTCCCAGTCACACTAATGAAAAACTGTTTTTT.

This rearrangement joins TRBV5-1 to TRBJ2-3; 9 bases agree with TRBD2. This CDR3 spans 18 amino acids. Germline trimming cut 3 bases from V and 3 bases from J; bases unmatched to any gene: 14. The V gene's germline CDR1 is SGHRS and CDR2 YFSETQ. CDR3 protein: CASSSSQVLAGGTDTQYF. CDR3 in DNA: TGCGCCAGCAGCTCCTCCCAGGTACTGGCGGGAGGGACAGATACGCAGTATTTT.

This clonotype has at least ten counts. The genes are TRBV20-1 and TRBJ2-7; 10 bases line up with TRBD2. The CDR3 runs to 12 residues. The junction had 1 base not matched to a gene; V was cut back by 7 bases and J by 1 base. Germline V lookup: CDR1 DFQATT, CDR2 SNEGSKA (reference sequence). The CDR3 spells CSGTSGSYEQYF. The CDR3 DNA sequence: TGCAGTGGGACTAGCGGTTCCTACGAGCAGTACTTC.

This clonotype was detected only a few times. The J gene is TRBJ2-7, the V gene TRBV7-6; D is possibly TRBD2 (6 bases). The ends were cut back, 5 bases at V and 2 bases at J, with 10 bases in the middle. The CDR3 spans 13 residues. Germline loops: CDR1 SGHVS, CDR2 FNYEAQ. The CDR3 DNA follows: TGTGCCAGCAGCCTGACTAGTACCTACGAGCAGTACTTC. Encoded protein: CASSLTSTYEQYF.

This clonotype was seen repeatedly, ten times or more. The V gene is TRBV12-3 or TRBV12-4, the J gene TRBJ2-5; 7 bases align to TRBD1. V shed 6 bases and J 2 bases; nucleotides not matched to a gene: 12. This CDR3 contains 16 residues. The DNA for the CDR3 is TGTGCCAGCAGCTCCAGAAGGGGGCCGGGTCAAGAGACCCAGTACTTC. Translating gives CASSSRRGPGQETQYF.